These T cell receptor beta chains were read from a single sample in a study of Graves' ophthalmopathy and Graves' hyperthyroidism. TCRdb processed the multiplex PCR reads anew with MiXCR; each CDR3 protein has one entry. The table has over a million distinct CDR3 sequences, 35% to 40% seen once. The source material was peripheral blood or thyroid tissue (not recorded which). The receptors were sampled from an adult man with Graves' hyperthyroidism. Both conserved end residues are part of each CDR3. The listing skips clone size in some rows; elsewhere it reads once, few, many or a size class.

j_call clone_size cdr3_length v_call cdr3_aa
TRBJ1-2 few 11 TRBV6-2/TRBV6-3 CASNDRAALTF
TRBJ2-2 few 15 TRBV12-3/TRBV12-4 CASSWAGRNTGELFF
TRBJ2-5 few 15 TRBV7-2 CASSLDHTYQETQYF
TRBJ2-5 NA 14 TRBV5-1 CASSLSQRQETQYF
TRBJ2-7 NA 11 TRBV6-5 CASSANDRDVF
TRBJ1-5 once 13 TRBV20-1 CSASGQGPQPQHF
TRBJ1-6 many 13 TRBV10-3 CAISGRQASPLHF
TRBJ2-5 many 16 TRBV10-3 CAISDRYRGGGETQYF
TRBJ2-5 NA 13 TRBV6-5 CASSASGVGTQYF
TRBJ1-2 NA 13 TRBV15 CATSRTGQKDYTF
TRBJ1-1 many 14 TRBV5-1 CASSLERGSPRIFF
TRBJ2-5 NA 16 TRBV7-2 CASSLWAGSNNQPQYF
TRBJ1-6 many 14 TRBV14 CASRPGGAGSPLHF
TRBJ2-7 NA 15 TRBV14 CASSQARTSVYEQYF
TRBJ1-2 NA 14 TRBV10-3 CAISYDRGPNGYTF
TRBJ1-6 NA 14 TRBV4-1 CASTGQGWNSPLHF
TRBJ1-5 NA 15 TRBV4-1 CASSQKVGGYQPQHF
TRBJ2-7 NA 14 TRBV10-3 CAISASDSSYEQYF
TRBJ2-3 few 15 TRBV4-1 CASSLEGLGTDTQYF
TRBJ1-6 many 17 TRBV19 CASSGETGGPLNSPLHF
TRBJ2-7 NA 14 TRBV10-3 CAIRDLSRGDEQYF
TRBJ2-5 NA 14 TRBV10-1 CASPSGRARETQYF
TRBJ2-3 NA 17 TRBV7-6 CASSLGPRLASVDTQYF
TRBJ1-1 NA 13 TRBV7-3 CASSRGQGIAAFF
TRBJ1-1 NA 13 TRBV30 CAWGRGSRTEAFF
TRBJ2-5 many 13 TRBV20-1 CSAPAPIQETQYF
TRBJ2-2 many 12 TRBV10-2 CASASNTGELFF
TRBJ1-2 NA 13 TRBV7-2 CASSKSGGQGYTF
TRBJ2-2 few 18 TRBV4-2 CASSQVSTGGSNTGELFF
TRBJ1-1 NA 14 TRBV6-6 CASNDPLGNTEAFF
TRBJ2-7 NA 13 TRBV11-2 CASSPRLDQEQYF
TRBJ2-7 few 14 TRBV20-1 CSARGERSSYEQYF
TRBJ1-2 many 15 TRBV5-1 CASSPGTAANYGYTF
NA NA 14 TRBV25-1 CASSVLQGAGEQYF
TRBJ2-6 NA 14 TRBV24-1 CATSGTGGANVLTF
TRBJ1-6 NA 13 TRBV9 CASSGMDNSPLHF
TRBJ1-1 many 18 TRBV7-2 CASSPQDGIGLVHTEAFF
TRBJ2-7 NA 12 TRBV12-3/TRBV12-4 CASRSGFYEQYF
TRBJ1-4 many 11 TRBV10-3 CAIGRPEKLFF
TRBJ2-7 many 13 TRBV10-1 CASSEAGQPEQYF
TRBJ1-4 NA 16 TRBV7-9 CASSLESRTGGEKLFF
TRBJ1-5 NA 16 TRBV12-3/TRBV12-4 CASSFRIWTGRQPQHF
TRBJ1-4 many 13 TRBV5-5 CASRMTGDEKLFF
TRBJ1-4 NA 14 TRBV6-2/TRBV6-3 CAGRLDATNEKLFF
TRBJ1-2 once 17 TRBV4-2 CASSQDPRTGFTYGCTF
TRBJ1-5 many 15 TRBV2 CASSEGSTMRQPQHF
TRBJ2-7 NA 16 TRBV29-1 CSSTWTGASLRDEQYF
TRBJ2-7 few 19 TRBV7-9 CASSFFPSSGGSSSYEQYF
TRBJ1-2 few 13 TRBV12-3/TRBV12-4 CASSLDGGVGYTF
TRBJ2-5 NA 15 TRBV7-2 CASSPLSPPQETQYF
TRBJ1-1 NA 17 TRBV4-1 CASSQDRVILIMSEAFF
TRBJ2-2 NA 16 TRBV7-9 CASSLAAPANTGELFF
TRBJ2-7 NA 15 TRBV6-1 CASSERASGIYEQYF